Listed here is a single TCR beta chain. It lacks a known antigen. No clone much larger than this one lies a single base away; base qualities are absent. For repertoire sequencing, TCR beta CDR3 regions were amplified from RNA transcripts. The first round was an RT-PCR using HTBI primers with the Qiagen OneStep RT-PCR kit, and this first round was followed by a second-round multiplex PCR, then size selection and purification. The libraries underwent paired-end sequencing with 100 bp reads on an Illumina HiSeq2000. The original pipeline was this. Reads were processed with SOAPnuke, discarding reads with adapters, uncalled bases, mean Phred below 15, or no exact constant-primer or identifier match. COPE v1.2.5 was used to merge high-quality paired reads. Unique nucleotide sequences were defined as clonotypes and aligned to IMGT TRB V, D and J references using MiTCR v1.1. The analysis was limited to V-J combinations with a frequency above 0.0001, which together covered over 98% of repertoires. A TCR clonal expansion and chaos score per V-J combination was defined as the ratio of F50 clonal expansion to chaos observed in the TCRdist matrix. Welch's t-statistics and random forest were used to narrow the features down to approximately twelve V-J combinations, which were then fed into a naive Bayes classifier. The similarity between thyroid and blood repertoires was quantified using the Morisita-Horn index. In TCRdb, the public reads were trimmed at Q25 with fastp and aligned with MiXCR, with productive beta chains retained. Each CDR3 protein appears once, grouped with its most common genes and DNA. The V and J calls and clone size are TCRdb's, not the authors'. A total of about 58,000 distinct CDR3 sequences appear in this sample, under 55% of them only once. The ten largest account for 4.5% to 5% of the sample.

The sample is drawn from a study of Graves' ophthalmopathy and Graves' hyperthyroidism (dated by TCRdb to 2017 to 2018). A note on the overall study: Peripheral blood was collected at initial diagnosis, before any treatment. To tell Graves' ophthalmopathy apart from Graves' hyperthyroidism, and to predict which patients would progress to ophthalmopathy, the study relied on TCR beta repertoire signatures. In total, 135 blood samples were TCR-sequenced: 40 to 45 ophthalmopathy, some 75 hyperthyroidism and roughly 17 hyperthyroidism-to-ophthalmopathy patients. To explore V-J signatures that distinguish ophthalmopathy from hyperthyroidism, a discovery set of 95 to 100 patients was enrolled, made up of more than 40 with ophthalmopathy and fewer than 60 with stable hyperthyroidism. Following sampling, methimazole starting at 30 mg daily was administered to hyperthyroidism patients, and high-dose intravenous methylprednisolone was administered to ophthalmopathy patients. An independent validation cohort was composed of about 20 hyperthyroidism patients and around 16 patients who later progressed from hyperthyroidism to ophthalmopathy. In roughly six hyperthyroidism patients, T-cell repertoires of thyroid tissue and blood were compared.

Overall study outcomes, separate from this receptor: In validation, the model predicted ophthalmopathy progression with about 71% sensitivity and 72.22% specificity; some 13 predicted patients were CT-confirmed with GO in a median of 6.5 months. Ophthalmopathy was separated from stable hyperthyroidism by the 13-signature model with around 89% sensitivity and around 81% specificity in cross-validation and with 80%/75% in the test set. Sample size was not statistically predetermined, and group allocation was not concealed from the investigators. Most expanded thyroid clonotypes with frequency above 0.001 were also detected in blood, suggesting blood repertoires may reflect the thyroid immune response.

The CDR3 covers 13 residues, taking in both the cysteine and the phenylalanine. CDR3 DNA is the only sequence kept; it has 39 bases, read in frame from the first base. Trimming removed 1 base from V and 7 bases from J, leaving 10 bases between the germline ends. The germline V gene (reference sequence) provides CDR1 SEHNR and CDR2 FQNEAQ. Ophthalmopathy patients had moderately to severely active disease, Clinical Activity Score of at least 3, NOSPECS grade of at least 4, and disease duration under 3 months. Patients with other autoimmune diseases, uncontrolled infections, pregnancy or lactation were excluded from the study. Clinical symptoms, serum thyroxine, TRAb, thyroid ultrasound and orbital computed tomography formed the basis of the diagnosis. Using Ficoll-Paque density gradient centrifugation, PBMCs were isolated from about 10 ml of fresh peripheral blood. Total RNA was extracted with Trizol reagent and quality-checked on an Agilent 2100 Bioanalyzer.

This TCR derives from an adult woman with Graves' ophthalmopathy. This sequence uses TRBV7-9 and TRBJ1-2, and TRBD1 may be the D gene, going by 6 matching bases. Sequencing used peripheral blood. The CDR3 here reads CASSLGTVIGYTF. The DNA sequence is TGTGCCAGCAGCTTAGGGACAGTTATTGGCTACACCTTC. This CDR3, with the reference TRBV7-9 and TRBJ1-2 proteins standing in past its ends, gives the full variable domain DTGVSQNPRHKITKRGQNVTFRCDPISEHNRLYWYRQTLGQGPEFLTYFQNEAQLEKSRLLSDRFSAERPKGSFSTLEIQRTEQGDSAMYLCASSLGTVIGYTFGSGTRLTVV.